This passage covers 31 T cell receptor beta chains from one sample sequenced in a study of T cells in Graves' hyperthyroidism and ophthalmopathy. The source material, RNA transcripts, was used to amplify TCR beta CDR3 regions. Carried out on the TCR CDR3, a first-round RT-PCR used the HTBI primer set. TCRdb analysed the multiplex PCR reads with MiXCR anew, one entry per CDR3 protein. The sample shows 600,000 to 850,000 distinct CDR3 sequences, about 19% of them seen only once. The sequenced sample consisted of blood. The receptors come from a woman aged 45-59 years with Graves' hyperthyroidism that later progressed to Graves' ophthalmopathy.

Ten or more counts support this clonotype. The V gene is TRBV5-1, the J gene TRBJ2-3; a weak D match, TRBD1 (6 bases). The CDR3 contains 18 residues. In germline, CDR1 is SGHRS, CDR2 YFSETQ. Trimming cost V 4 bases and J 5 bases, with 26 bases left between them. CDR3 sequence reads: CASSNFRQYTPQGDTQYF. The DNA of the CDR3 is TGCGCCAGCAGCAACTTCCGTCAGTACACCCCACAGGGAGATACGCAGTATTTT.

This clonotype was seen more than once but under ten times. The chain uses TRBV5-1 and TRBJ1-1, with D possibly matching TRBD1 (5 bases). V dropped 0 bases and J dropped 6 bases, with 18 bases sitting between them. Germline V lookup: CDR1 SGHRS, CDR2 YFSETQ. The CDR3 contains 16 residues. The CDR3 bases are TGCGCCAGCAGCTTGGATGGGTTCCCGGGGGTCCCTGAAGCTTTCTTT. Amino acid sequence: CASSLDGFPGVPEAFF.

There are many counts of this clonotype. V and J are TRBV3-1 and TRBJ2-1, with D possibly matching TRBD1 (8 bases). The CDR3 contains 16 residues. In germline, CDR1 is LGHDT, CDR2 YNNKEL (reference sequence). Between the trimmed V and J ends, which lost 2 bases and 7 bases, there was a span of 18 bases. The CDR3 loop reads CASSQNSGQGGNEQFF. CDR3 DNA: TGTGCCAGCAGCCAAAACTCCGGACAGGGAGGGAATGAGCAGTTCTTC.

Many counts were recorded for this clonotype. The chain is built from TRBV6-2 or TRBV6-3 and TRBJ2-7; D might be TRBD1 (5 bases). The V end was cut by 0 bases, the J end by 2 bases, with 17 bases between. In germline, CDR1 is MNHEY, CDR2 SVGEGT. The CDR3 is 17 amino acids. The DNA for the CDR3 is TGTGCCAGCAGTTACTCGTTTGGCCTCGAAGGGGCCTACGAGCAGTACTTC. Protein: CASSYSFGLEGAYEQYF.

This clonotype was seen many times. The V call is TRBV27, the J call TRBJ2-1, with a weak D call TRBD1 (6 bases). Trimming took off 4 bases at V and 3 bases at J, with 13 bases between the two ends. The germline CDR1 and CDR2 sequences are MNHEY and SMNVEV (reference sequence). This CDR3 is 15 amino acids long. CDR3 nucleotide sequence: TGTGCCAGCAGTTCTGGGACAAGATTCTACAATGAGCAGTTCTTC. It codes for CASSSGTRFYNEQFF.

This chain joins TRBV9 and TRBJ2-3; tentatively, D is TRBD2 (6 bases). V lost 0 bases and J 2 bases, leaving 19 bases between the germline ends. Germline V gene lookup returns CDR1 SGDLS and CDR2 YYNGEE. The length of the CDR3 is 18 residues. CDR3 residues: CASSVVEGMGGLTDTQYF. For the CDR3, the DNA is TGTGCCAGCAGCGTAGTAGAGGGGATGGGAGGACTCACAGATACGCAGTATTTT.

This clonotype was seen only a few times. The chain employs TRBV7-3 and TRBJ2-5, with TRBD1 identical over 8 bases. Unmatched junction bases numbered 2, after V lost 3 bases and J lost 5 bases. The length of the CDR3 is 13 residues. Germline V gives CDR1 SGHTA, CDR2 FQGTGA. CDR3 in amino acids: CASSFQGAETQYF. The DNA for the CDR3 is TGTGCCAGCAGCTTTCAGGGGGCTGAGACCCAGTACTTC.

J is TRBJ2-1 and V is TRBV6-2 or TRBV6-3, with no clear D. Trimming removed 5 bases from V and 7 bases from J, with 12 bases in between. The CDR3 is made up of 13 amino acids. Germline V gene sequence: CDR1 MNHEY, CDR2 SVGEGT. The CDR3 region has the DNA TGTGCCAGCAGTAGAGATGGGGTTAATGAGCAGTTCTTC. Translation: CASSRDGVNEQFF.

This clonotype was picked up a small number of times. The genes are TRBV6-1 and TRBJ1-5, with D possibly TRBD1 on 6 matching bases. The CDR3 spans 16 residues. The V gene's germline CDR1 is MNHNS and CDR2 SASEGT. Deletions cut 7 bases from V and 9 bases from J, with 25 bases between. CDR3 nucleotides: TGTGCCAGCAACCCCTCAGGAGGGTACGGGGGCCTGCCCCAGCATTTT. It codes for CASNPSGGYGGLPQHF.

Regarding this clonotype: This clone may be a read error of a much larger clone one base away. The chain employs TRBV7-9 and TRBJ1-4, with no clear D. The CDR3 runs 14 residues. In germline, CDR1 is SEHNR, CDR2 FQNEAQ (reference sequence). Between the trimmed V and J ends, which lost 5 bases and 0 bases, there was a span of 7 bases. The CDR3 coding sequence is TGTGCCAGCAGCCCCCCTACAACTAATGAAAAACTGTTTTTT. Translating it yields CASSPPTTNEKLFF.

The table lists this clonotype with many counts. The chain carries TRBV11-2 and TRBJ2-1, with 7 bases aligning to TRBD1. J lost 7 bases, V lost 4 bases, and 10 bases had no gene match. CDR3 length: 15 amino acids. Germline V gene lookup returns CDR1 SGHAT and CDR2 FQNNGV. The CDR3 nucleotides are TGTGCCAGCAGCTCGACAGGGTACAGGGAAAATGAGCAGTTCTTC. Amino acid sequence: CASSSTGYRENEQFF.

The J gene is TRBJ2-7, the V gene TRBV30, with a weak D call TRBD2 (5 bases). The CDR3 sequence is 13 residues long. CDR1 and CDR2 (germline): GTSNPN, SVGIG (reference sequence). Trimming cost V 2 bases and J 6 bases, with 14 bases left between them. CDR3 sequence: CAWSPALGVEQYF. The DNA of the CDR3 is TGTGCCTGGAGTCCGGCCCTCGGGGTCGAGCAGTACTTC.

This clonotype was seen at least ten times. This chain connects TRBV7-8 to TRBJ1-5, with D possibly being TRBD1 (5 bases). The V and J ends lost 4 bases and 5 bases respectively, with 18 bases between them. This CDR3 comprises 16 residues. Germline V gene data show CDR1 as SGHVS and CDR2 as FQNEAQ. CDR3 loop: CASSSSARGVDQPQHF. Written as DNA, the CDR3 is TGTGCCAGCAGCTCCAGTGCGAGGGGAGTCGATCAGCCCCAGCATTTT.

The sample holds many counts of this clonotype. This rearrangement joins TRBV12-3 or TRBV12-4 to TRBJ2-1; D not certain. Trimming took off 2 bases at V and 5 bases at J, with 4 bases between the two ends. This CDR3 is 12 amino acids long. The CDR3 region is CASSLPDNEQFF. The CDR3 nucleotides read TGTGCCAGCAGTTTACCCGACAATGAGCAGTTCTTC.

In nucleotides, the CDR3 is TGTGCCAGCAGTATTCAGCGGGGGCCACTCCCCGGGGAGCTGTTTTTT. This sequence encodes CASSIQRGPLPGELFF. The rearrangement joins TRBV12-3 or TRBV12-4 to TRBJ2-2, with TRBD2 matching 8 bases. The CDR3 runs 16 residues. Trimming took 5 bases from V and 6 from J; bases not matched to a gene: 11.

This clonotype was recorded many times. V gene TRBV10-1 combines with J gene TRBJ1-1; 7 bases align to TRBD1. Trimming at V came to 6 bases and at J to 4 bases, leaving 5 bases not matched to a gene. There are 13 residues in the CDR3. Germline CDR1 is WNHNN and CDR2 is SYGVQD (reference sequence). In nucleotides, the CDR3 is TGCGCCAGCAGGGCAGGGGGGGCCACTGAAGCTTTCTTT. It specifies CASRAGGATEAFF.

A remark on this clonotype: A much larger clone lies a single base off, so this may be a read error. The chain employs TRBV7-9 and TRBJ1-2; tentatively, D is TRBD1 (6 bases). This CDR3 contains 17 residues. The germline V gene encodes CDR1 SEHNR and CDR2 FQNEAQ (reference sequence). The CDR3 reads CAISSGTFKSPNYGYTF. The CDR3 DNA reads TGTGCCATCAGCTCCGGGACATTTAAGTCCCCTAACTATGGCTACACCTTC.

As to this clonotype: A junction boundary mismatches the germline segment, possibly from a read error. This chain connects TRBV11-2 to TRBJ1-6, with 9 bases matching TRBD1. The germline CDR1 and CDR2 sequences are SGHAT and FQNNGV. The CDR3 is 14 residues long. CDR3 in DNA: TGTGCCAGCAGCCGGGGACAGGGAAATTCACCCCACCACTTT. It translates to CASSRGQGNSPHHF. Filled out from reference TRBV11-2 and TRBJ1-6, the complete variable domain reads EAGVAQSPRYKIIEKRQSVAFWCNPISGHATLYWYQQILGQGPKLLIQFQNNGVVDDSQLPKDRFSAERLKGVDSTLKIQPAKLEDSAVYLCASSRGQGNSPHHFGNGTRLTVT.

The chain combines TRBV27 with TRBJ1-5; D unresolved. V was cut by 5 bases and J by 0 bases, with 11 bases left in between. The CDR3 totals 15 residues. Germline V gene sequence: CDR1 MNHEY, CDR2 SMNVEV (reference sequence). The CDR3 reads CASSDFGNSNQPQHF. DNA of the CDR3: TGTGCCAGCAGTGATTTCGGTAATAGCAATCAGCCCCAGCATTTT.

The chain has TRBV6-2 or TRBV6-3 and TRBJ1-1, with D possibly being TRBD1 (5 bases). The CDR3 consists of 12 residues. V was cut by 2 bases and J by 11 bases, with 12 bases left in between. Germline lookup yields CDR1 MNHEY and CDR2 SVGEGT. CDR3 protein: CASSYRDGYAFF. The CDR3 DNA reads TGTGCCAGCAGTTACAGGGACGGGTACGCTTTCTTT.

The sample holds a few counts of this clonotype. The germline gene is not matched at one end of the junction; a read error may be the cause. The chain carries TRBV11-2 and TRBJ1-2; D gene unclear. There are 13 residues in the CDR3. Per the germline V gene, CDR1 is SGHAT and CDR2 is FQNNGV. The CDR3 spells CASSPPGHGTQAF. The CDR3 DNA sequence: TGTGCCAGCAGCCCACCAGGCCACGGTACCCAAGCCTTC.

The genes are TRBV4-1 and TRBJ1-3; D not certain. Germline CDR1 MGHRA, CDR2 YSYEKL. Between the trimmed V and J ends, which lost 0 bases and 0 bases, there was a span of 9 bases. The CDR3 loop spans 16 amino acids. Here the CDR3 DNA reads TGCGCCAGCAGCCAAGAAGACTCTCGCTCTGGAAACACCATATATTTT. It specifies CASSQEDSRSGNTIYF.

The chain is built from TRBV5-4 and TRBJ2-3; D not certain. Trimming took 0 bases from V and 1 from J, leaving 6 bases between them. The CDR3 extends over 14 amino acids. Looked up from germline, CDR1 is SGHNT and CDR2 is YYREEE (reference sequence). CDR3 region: CASSLEWGTDTQYF. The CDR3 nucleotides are TGTGCCAGCAGCTTGGAATGGGGCACAGATACGCAGTATTTT.

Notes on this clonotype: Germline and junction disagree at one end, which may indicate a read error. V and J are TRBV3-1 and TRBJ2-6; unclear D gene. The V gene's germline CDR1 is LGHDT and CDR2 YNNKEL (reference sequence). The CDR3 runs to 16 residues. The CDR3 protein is CTSSQVASSGANVLTF. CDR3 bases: TGTACCAGCAGCCAAGTTGCGTCCTCTGGGGCCAACGTCCTGACTTTC. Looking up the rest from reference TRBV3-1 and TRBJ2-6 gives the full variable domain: DTAVSQTPKYLVTQMGNDKSIKCEQNLGHDTMYWYKQDSKKFLKIMFSYNNKELIINETVPNRFSPKSPDKAHLNLHINSLELGDSAVYFCTSSQVASSGANVLTFGAGSRLTVL.

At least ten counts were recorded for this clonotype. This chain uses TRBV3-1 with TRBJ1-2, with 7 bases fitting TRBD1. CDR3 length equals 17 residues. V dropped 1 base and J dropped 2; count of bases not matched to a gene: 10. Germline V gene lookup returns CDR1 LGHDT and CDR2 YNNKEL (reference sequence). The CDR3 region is CASSQGGTELINYGYTF. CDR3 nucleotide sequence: TGTGCCAGCAGCCAAGGGGGGACAGAGCTGATAAACTATGGCTACACCTTC. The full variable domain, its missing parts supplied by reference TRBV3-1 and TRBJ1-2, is DTAVSQTPKYLVTQMGNDKSIKCEQNLGHDTMYWYKQDSKKFLKIMFSYNNKELIINETVPNRFSPKSPDKAHLNLHINSLELGDSAVYFCASSQGGTELINYGYTFGSGTRLTVV.

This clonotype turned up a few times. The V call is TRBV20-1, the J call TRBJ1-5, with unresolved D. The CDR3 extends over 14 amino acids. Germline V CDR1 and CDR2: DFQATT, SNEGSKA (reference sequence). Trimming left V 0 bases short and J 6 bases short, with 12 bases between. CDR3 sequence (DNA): TGCAGTGCTAGAGATATCGCCAGCCCTCAGCCCCAGCATTTT. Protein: CSARDIASPQPQHF.

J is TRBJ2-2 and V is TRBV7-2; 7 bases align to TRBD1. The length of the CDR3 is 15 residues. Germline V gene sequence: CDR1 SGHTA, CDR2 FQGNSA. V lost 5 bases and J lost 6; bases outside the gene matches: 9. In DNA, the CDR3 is TGTGCCAGCAGCCCGTACGACAGGGCCGCCGGGGAGCTGTTTTTT. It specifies CASSPYDRAAGELFF.

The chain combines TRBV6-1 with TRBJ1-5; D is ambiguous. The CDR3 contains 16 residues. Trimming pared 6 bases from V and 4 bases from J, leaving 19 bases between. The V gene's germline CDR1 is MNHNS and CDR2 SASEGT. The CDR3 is CASRLDRGDGNQPQHF. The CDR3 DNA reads TGTGCCAGCAGGCTAGATCGGGGTGACGGGAATCAGCCCCAGCATTTT.

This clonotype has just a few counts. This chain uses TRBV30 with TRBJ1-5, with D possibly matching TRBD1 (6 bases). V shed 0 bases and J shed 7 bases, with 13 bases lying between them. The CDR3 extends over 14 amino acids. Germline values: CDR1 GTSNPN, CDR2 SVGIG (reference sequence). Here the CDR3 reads CAWSVDGGRQPQHF. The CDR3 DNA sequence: TGTGCCTGGAGTGTAGACGGGGGCCGGCAGCCCCAGCATTTT.

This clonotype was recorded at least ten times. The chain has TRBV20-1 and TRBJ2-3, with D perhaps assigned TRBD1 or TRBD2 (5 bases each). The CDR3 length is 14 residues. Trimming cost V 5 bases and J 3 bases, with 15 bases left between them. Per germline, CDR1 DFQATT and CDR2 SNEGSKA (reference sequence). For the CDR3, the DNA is TGCAGTGCTGGCACCGGGACCTTAACAGATACGCAGTATTTT. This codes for CSAGTGTLTDTQYF.

The DNA for the CDR3 is TGCAGTGCTAGGGGGGGGCGAGGAGTCTATGGCTACACCTTC. Translation gives CSARGGRGVYGYTF. The chain employs TRBV20-1 and TRBJ1-2; D perhaps matches TRBD1 (6 bases). The CDR3 is 14 amino acids. From germline, CDR1 is DFQATT and CDR2 SNEGSKA (reference sequence). V was trimmed by 3 bases and J by 4 bases, leaving 15 bases between them.